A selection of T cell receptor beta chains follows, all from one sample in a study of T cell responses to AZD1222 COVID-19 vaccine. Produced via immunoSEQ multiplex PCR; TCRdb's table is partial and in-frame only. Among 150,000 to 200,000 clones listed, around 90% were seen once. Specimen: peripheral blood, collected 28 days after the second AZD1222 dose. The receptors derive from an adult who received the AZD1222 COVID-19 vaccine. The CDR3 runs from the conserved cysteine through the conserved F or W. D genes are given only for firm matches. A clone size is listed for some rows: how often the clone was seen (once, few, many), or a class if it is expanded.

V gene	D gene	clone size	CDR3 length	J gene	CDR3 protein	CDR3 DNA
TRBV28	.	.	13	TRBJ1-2	CASSLSQGPGYTF	TGTGCCAGCAGTTTATCACAGGGACCTGGCTACACCTTC
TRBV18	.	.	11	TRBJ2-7	CASSPDDEQYF	TGTGCCAGCTCACCGGACGATGAGCAGTACTTC
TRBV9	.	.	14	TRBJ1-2	CASSGSFSAYGYTF	TGTGCCAGCAGCGGCTCCTTTAGTGCCTATGGCTACACCTTC
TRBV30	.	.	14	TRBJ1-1	CAWWHRDRYTEAFF	TGTGCCTGGTGGCACAGGGATCGGTACACTGAAGCTTTCTTT
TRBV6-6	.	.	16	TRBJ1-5	CASSSGRANSNQPQHF	TGTGCCAGCAGTTCCGGCCGAGCAAATAGCAATCAGCCCCAGCATTTT
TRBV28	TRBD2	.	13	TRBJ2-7	CASSPGGARGQYF	TGTGCCAGCAGTCCCGGGGGGGCGAGGGGGCAGTACTTC
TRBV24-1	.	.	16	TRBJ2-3	CATSDSRQGLTDTQYF	TGTGCCACCAGTGATTCCAGACAAGGTCTCACAGATACGCAGTATTTT
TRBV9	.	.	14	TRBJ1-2	CASSVVGATYGYTF	TGTGCCAGCAGCGTAGTCGGGGCTACCTATGGCTACACCTTC
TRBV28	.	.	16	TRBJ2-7	CASSLGRAVPRNEQYF	TGTGCCAGCAGTTTAGGTCGGGCGGTACCGCGCAACGAGCAGTACTTC
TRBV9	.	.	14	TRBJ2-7	CASSVVASSYEQYF	TGTGCCAGCAGCGTAGTCGCTTCCTCCTACGAGCAGTACTTC
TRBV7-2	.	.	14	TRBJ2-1	CASNLRSIGDEQFF	TGTGCCAGCAACCTAAGGAGTATCGGGGATGAGCAGTTCTTC
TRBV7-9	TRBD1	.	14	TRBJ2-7	CASSPGTGHYEQYF	TGTGCCAGCAGCCCAGGGACAGGCCACTACGAGCAGTACTTC
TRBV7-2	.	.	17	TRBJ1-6	CASSTRGGDPSGSPLHF	TGTGCCAGCAGCACAAGAGGTGGAGATCCCTCGGGTTCACCCCTCCACTTT
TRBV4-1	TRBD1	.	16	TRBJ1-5	CASSQVPGQGRYSQHF	TGCGCCAGCAGCCAAGTTCCCGGACAGGGACGCTATAGCCAGCATTTT
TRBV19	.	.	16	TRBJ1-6	CASSIWGRSYNSPLHF	TGTGCCAGTAGTATTTGGGGACGCTCCTATAATTCACCCCTCCACTTT
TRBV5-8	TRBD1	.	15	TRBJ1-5	CASNPWDRDNQPQHF	TGTGCCAGCAACCCCTGGGACAGAGATAATCAGCCCCAGCATTTT
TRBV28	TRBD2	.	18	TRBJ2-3	CASSLGRGAPISTDTQYF	TGTGCCAGCAGTCTCGGGCGGGGGGCCCCCATTAGCACAGATACGCAGTATTTT
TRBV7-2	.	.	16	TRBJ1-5	CASSLAGGRSNQPQHF	TGTGCCAGCAGCTTAGCGGGGGGCCGGAGCAATCAGCCCCAGCATTTT
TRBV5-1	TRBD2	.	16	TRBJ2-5	CASSLSLAGGQETQYF	TGCGCCAGCAGCTTGTCGCTAGCGGGGGGTCAAGAGACCCAGTACTTC
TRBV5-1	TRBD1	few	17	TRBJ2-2	CASSPSGQGASTGELFF	TGCGCCAGCAGCCCCTCAGGACAGGGGGCGAGTACCGGGGAGCTGTTTTTT
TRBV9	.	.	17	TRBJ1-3	CASSSGTSWNSGNTIYF	TGTGCCAGCAGCTCCGGGACTAGTTGGAACTCTGGAAACACCATATATTTT
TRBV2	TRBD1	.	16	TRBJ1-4	CASSLKRTGPNEKLFF	TGTGCCAGCAGTCTAAAAAGGACAGGCCCTAATGAAAAACTGTTTTTT
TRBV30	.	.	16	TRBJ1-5	CAWSLGVQAGNQPQHF	TGTGCCTGGAGTCTCGGGGTTCAAGCGGGCAATCAGCCCCAGCATTTT
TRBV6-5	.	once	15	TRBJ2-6	CASSWSPSGANVLTF	TGTGCCAGCAGTTGGTCGCCCTCTGGGGCCAACGTCCTGACTTTC
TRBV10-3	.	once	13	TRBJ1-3	CAISEGQGNTIYF	TGTGCCATCAGTGAAGGACAGGGAAACACCATATATTTT
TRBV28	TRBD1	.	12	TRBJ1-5	CATRGSDQPQHF	TGTGCCACCAGGGGGAGTGATCAGCCCCAGCATTTT
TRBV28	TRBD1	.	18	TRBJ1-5	CASSIGQGGVSGNQPQHF	TGTGCCAGCAGTATCGGACAGGGCGGGGTGAGTGGCAATCAGCCCCAGCATTTT
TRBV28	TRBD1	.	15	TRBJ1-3	CASSRRTTGASTIYF	TGTGCCAGCAGTCGCCGAACCACAGGGGCGAGCACCATATATTTT
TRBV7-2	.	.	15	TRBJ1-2	CASSLARGGDYGYTF	TGTGCCAGCAGCTTAGCGCGAGGGGGTGACTATGGCTACACCTTC
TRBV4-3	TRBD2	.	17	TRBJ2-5	CASSPKPTSGRGETQYF	TGCGCCAGCAGCCCCAAACCGACTAGCGGGAGGGGAGAGACCCAGTACTTC
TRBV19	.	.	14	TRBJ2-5	CASSRGITWETQYF	TGTGCCAGTAGTAGGGGAATTACATGGGAGACCCAGTACTTC
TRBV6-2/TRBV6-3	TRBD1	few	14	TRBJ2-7	CASSYRGQSYEQYF	TGTGCCAGCAGTTACAGGGGACAGTCCTACGAGCAGTACTTC
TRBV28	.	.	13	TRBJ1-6	CASRGRLDSPLHF	TGTGCCAGCAGGGGCAGGTTGGATTCACCCCTCCACTTT
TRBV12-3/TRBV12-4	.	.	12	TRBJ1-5	CASSRIGQPQHF	TGTGCCAGCAGTCGAATCGGTCAGCCCCAGCATTTT
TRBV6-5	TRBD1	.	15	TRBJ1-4	CASRPTGQGREKLFF	TGTGCCAGCAGGCCAACCGGACAGGGTCGGGAAAAACTGTTTTTT
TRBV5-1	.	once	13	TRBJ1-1	CASSFNLNTEAFF	TGCGCCAGCAGCTTTAACCTGAACACTGAAGCTTTCTTT
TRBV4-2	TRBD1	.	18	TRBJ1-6	CASSLGPDRDSYNSPLHF	TGTGCCAGCAGCCTGGGCCCGGACAGGGACTCCTATAATTCACCCCTCCACTTT
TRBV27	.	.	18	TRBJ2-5	CASSNLDRAAGRIETQYF	TGTGCCAGCAGTAACCTCGACCGCGCCGCAGGGCGGATAGAGACCCAGTACTTC
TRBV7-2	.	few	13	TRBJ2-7	CASRKDPDYEQYF	TGTGCCAGCAGAAAGGACCCGGACTACGAGCAGTACTTC
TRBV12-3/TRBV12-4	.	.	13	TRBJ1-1	CATRRGVNTEAFF	TGTGCCACTCGAAGGGGGGTGAACACTGAAGCTTTCTTT
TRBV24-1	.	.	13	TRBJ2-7	CATSDLDSYEQYF	TGTGCCACCAGTGATCTGGACAGCTACGAGCAGTACTTC
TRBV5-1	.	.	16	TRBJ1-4	CASSFLRDPHNEKLFF	TGCGCCAGCAGCTTTCTCCGGGACCCCCATAATGAAAAACTGTTTTTT